This T cell receptor (beta chain) emerged from a study of T cell changes during pregnancy in multiple sclerosis. Trimming removed 7 bases from V and 4 bases from J; junction bases left unmatched: 11. Germline V gives CDR1 MNHEY, CDR2 SVGAGI. There are 15 residues in the CDR3. Here immunoSEQ multiplex PCR was the method, and the copy in TCRdb shows in-frame clones only, minus some. This table holds roughly 64,000 clones, about nine tenths found once. This specimen consisted of peripheral blood, obtained in the second trimester of pregnancy. The V gene is TRBV6-5, the J gene TRBJ2-7, with TRBD1 identical over 9 bases. This receptor was identified in a female donor with multiple sclerosis, enrolled in a pregnancy study. The CDR3 spells CASTRSGTGMYEQYF. DNA of the CDR3: TGTGCCAGCACCCGATCCGGGACAGGGATGTACGAGCAGTACTTC.